Sequencing of this T cell receptor (beta chain) was carried out in a study of response to subunit inactivated influenza vaccine. Study observations and caveats: Authors suggested each seasonal flu vaccination may recruit only limited numbers of new T cells.

Germline-derived CDR1 and CDR2 are MNHEY and SMNVEV (reference sequence). This CDR3 spans 16 amino acids. With V trimmed by 4 bases and J by 5 bases, 12 bases remained unmatched. TCRdb reprocessed the RT-PCR reads with MiXCR, giving one entry per CDR3 protein. The sample has 550,000 to 800,000 distinct CDR3 sequences, 15% to 18% seen once. Note on this clonotype: Its specificity is unknown.

Source: PBMCs from blood, taken roughly 13 days after vaccination. This sequence joins TRBV27 and TRBJ2-5; 8 bases agree with TRBD1. This TCR derives from a man aged 45 to 65 who received an inactivated influenza vaccine. CDR3 bases: TGTGCCAGCAGTTCCCTCCGGGACAGGCTACAGGAGACCCAGTACTTC. Translated: CASSSLRDRLQETQYF.